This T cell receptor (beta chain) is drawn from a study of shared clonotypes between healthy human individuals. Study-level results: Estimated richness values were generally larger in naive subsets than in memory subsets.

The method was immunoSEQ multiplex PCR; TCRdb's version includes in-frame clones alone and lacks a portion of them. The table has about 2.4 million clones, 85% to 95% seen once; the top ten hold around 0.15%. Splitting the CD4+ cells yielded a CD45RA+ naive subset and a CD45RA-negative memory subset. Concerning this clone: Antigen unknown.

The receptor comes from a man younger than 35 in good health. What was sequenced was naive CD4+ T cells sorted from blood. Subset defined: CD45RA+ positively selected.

CDR3 loop: CASSLLGAGSYEQYF. The CDR3 nucleotides read TGTGCCAGCAGCTTACTGGGGGCAGGGTCCTACGAGCAGTACTTC. J is TRBJ2-7 and V is TRBV5-5, with D maybe TRBD1 (6 bases). Germline assignment: CDR1 SGHKS and CDR2 YYEKEE (reference sequence). Trimming took off 2 bases at V and 1 base at J, with 13 bases between the two ends. This CDR3 region has 15 residues.